This T cell receptor beta chain was documented in a study of T cells in localized non-small cell lung cancer. The CDR3 spans 15 residues. V shed 2 bases and J 2 bases; nucleotides not matched to a gene: 2. Germline V gene data show CDR1 as LGHNA and CDR2 as YNFKEQ. Only in-frame clones appear in the TCRdb table, and some are missing; sequencing was by immunoSEQ multiplex PCR. The sample lists around 35,000 clones; 93% were seen once. This specimen consisted of peripheral blood, obtained before any cancer treatment. The chain combines TRBV4-2 with TRBJ2-3; 9 bases agree with TRBD2. This receptor was obtained from a female donor of 60 years or more with stage I lung adenocarcinoma. CDR3 in DNA: TGTGCCAGCAGCCAAACTAGCGGGTACACAGATACGCAGTATTTT. Amino acids: CASSQTSGYTDTQYF.